Following are 17 T cell receptor beta chains from one sample sequenced in a study of cytomegalovirus exposure and HLA in healthy donors. Researchers ran the PCR with 60 Vbeta and 13 Jbeta primers. Generated by immunoSEQ multiplex PCR, the TCRdb table keeps only in-frame clones and is missing some. The table lists some 120,000 clones. The sample comprised PBMCs. The receptor source for this set is a man aged 25-45 years in good health and CMV-seronegative.

V and J are TRBV7-2 and TRBJ2-2; possibly TRBD2 for D (5 bases). This CDR3 is built from 15 residues. Trimming took off 5 bases at V and 6 bases at J, with 16 bases between the two ends. Per the germline V gene, CDR1 is SGHTA and CDR2 is FQGNSA. CDR3 coding DNA: TGTGCCAGCAGCATACAGAGAGGAGGAGCCGGGGAGCTGTTTTTT. Translation gives CASSIQRGGAGELFF.

Turning to this clone: A read error may produce the germline difference seen at one junction end. The genes are TRBV5-1 and TRBJ2-1; 7 nucleotides align to TRBD2. Per the germline V gene, CDR1 is SGHRS and CDR2 is YFSETQ. CDR3 length: 14 amino acids. CDR3 nucleotide sequence: TGCGCCAGCAAGCTAGCGGACGCCTACAATGAGCGGTTCTTC. As protein: CASKLADAYNERFF.

The chain recombines TRBV5-4 with TRBJ2-1; 8 bases align to TRBD2. This CDR3 has 15 residues. Looked up from germline, CDR1 is SGHNT and CDR2 is YYREEE (reference sequence). V lost 4 bases to trimming and J lost 5 bases; unmatched junction nucleotides: 8. This CDR3 reads CASSPGTRGHNEQFF. DNA for the CDR3: TGTGCCAGCAGCCCCGGGACTAGGGGCCACAATGAGCAGTTCTTC.

This chain links TRBV5-1 with TRBJ2-3; 7 nucleotides align to TRBD2. The junction had 1 base not matched to a gene; V was cut back by 0 bases and J by 0 bases. CDR1 is SGHRS and CDR2 is YFSETQ in the germline V gene. The CDR3 is made up of 15 amino acids. As DNA, the CDR3 is TGCGCCAGCAGCTTGGGCGGGAGAAGCACAGATACGCAGTATTTT. It is translated as CASSLGGRSTDTQYF.

The chain joins TRBV19 to TRBJ1-5, with 8 bases matching TRBD1. V lost 3 bases, J lost 5 bases, and 6 bases stayed unmatched. CDR1 is LNHDA and CDR2 is SQIVND in the germline V gene (reference sequence). The CDR3 length is 15 residues. The chain's CDR3 is CASSIIARGHQPQHF. In DNA, the CDR3 is TGTGCCAGTAGTATCATTGCCAGGGGGCATCAGCCCCAGCATTTT. The full variable domain, completed using reference TRBV19 and TRBJ1-5, is DGGITQSPKYLFRKEGQNVTLSCEQNLNHDAMYWYRQDPGQGLRLIYYSQIVNDFQKGDIAEGYSVSREKKESFPLTVTSAQKNPTAFYLCASSIIARGHQPQHFGDGTRLSIL.

The J gene is TRBJ1-1, the V gene TRBV7-9; D perhaps matches TRBD1 (6 bases). V was shortened by 3 bases and J by 2 bases, with 13 bases between the two germline ends. This CDR3 contains 15 residues. Germline CDR1 and CDR2: SEHNR and FQNEAQ (reference sequence). The CDR3 loop is CASSFRQGSNTEAFF. DNA of the CDR3: TGTGCCAGCAGCTTCCGGCAGGGGTCCAACACTGAAGCTTTCTTT.

The rearrangement uses TRBV5-4 and TRBJ2-5, with 10 bases that match TRBD2. J lost 5 bases, V lost 0 bases, and 4 bases had no gene match. Germline V gives CDR1 SGHNT, CDR2 YYREEE (reference sequence). CDR3 length: 15 amino acids. For the CDR3, the DNA is TGTGCCAGCAGCTTGGCTAGCGGGGGAGGGGAGACCCAGTACTTC. It specifies CASSLASGGGETQYF.

The J gene is TRBJ2-2, the V gene TRBV5-6; a weak D match, TRBD1 (5 bases). V lost 3 bases and J 6 bases, leaving 9 bases between the germline ends. CDR1 and CDR2 (germline): SGHDT, YYEEEE. The CDR3 contains 13 residues. CDR3 region: CASSYGHSGELFF. The CDR3 DNA reads TGTGCCAGCAGCTATGGACACTCCGGGGAGCTGTTTTTT.

The V and J genes are TRBV27 and TRBJ1-2; D may be TRBD1 (6 bases). The germline V and J ends were trimmed by 3 bases and 5 bases, with 10 bases remaining between them. Per germline, CDR1 MNHEY and CDR2 SMNVEV (reference sequence). The CDR3 loop spans 13 amino acids. The DNA for the CDR3 is TGTGCCAGCAGTTTGGACAGTCTTTATGGCTACACCTTC. It is translated as CASSLDSLYGYTF.

The chain couples TRBV7-9 to TRBJ2-5, with TRBD1 as a possible D gene (6 bases). This CDR3 spans 14 amino acids. Trimming took off 2 bases at V and 0 bases at J, with 7 bases between the two ends. Per the germline V gene, CDR1 is SEHNR and CDR2 is FQNEAQ (reference sequence). CDR3: CASSLRDNQETQYF. In DNA form, the CDR3 reads TGTGCCAGCAGCTTAAGGGACAACCAAGAGACCCAGTACTTC.

The chain is built from TRBV28 and TRBJ1-5; TRBD1 might be the D (6 bases). This CDR3 contains 15 residues. Trimming left V 2 bases short and J 3 bases short, with 11 bases between. The V gene's germline CDR1 is MDHEN and CDR2 SYDVKM. CDR3 sequence reads: CASSLRGGPNQPQHF. The CDR3 DNA reads as TGTGCCAGCAGTTTACGGGGGGGCCCCAATCAGCCCCAGCATTTT. Drawing the rest from reference TRBV28 and TRBJ1-5, the complete variable domain is DVKVTQSSRYLVKRTGEKVFLECVQDMDHENMFWYRQDPGLGLRLIYFSYDVKMKEKGDIPEGYSVSREKKERFSLILESASTNQTSMYLCASSLRGGPNQPQHFGDGTRLSIL.

This chain uses TRBV5-4 with TRBJ2-7; TRBD2 agrees at 7 bases. Trimming at V came to 5 bases and at J to 0 bases, leaving 5 bases not matched to a gene. The CDR3 length is 14 residues. In germline, CDR1 is SGHNT, CDR2 YYREEE (reference sequence). The CDR3 region has the DNA TGTGCCAGCAGTCCCGGGACTAACTCCTACGAGCAGTACTTC. It translates to CASSPGTNSYEQYF.

J is TRBJ2-1 and V is TRBV10-2; 10 positions match TRBD2. The CDR3 contains 14 residues. Germline lookup yields CDR1 WSHSY and CDR2 SAAADI. With 3 bases clipped from V and 4 bases from J, the junction kept 0 bases outside the gene matches. For the CDR3, the DNA is TGCGCCAGCAGTGAACTAGCGGGGTACAATGAGCAGTTCTTC. Its protein product is CASSELAGYNEQFF.

CDR3 loop: CASSYSGREQYF. The CDR3 DNA sequence: TGTGCCAGCAGCTACAGTGGGCGCGAGCAGTACTTC. The chain carries TRBV11-2 and TRBJ2-7; D is ambiguous. V was shortened by 4 bases and J by 6 bases, with 10 bases between the two germline ends. CDR1 SGHAT and CDR2 FQNNGV come from the germline V gene. CDR3 size: 12 residues.

The chain employs TRBV7-8 and TRBJ2-1; D may be TRBD2 (5 bases). Germline V CDR1 and CDR2: SGHVS, FQNEAQ. CDR3 length: 18 residues. Trimming took off 6 bases at V and 3 bases at J, with 24 bases between the two ends. The CDR3 DNA follows: TGTGCCAGCAGTTTAAACCCCCCGGCAGGACGGGGCTACAATGAGCAGTTCTTC. It translates to CASSLNPPAGRGYNEQFF.

This sequence joins TRBV13 and TRBJ2-3; weak D call: TRBD1 (6 bases). V lost 5 bases and J lost 1, with 19 bases in between. CDR1 and CDR2 (germline): PRHDT, FYEKMQ (reference sequence). The CDR3 length is 17 residues. The CDR3 spells CASSPQGWGHGTDTQYF. Here the CDR3 DNA reads TGTGCCAGCAGCCCCCAGGGGTGGGGTCATGGCACAGATACGCAGTATTTT.

V usage is TRBV27 and J usage is TRBJ2-7, with D tentatively TRBD2 (6 bases). The CDR3 sequence is 14 residues long. The germline CDR1 and CDR2 sequences are MNHEY and SMNVEV (reference sequence). V shed 3 bases and J shed 5 bases, with 14 bases lying between them. The CDR3 DNA reads as TGTGCCAGCAGTTTGGGCGGGGCAAGGAACGAGCAGTACTTC. It encodes CASSLGGARNEQYF.